The 12 T cell receptor beta chains given below trace back to one sample, sequenced in a study of beta chain features in type 1 diabetes. Every bit of the isolated RNA underwent reverse transcription, so sequencing read expressed TCRB transcripts. Using immunoSEQ multiplex PCR, the repertoire was profiled, and TCRdb retains in-frame clones only, with some absent. The data show some 250,000 clones, with 9.5% to 13% seen just once and approximately 0.017% held by the top ten. No cognate antigen is known for these TCRs. The study's findings and limits: In every one of the four CD4+ subsets, TCRB CDR3s were moderately but significantly shorter in Type 1 diabetes patients.

Sequenced input: naive CD4+ T cells from blood. These receptors were collected from a man aged 30 to 45 with type 1 diabetes.

This chain links TRBV7-8 with TRBJ1-4, with D possibly matching TRBD1 (6 bases). V lost 5 bases and J lost 6, with 13 bases in between. This CDR3 is 14 amino acids long. The germline V gene has CDR1 SGHVS and CDR2 FQNEAQ. The CDR3 region is CASSPGVFYEKLFF. The CDR3 coding sequence is TGTGCCAGCAGCCCAGGGGTCTTCTATGAAAAACTGTTTTTT.

This rearrangement joins TRBV6-6 to TRBJ2-3; 13 bases map to TRBD2. CDR1 MNHNY and CDR2 SVGAGI come from the germline V gene (reference sequence). The CDR3 runs 15 residues. V lost 9 bases and J lost 2; bases outside the gene matches: 5. The CDR3 loop is CASRTSGGITDTQYF. The DNA for the CDR3 is TGTGCCAGTCGGACTAGCGGGGGTATCACAGATACGCAGTATTTT.

The chain is built from TRBV18 and TRBJ2-2, with D possibly TRBD1 on 6 matching bases. V was clipped by 3 bases and J by 10 bases, with 12 bases between them. Germline CDR1 is KGHSH and CDR2 is LQKENI. The CDR3 loop spans 13 amino acids. CDR3 bases: TGTGCCAGCTCACCCCCGGACAGTCCGGAGCTGTTTTTT. Its translation: CASSPPDSPELFF.

J is TRBJ2-3 and V is TRBV4-3; 13 bases agree with TRBD2. CDR1 and CDR2 from the germline V gene are LGHNA and YSLEER. This CDR3 has 16 residues. The V gene end was trimmed by 3 bases and the J gene end by 5 bases; junction bases not matched to a gene: 5. CDR3 sequence (DNA): TGCGCCAGCAGCCAGGGGACTAGCGGGGCGGGAGATACGCAGTATTTT. This translates into CASSQGTSGAGDTQYF.

The gene calls are TRBV9 and TRBJ2-1; 9 positions agree with TRBD1. With 3 bases clipped from V and 9 bases from J, the junction kept 1 base outside the gene matches. Germline CDR1 reads SGDLS; CDR2 reads YYNGEE. This CDR3 spans 12 amino acids. The CDR3 nucleotides are TGTGCCAGCAGCGAGACAGGGGGTGAGCAGTTCTTC. Translation gives CASSETGGEQFF.

This clone appeared a few times. The gene calls are TRBV6-6 and TRBJ1-2; no definite D call. The CDR3 sequence is 13 residues long. The V end lost 7 bases, the J end lost 4 bases, and 13 bases lay between the germline ends. CDR1 MNHNY and CDR2 SVGAGI come from the germline V gene (reference sequence). CDR3 in amino acids: CASTTREVYGYTF. The CDR3 DNA reads TGTGCCAGCACCACGAGGGAGGTCTATGGCTACACCTTC.

There are a few counts of this clone. The chain joins TRBV15 to TRBJ1-5, with D perhaps matching TRBD1 (6 bases). The V end lost 5 bases, the J end lost 6 bases, and 14 bases lay between the germline ends. The CDR3 spans 14 residues. Germline V gene lookup returns CDR1 LNHNV and CDR2 YYDKDF (reference sequence). CDR3 sequence: CATSARQVGQPQHF. Written as DNA, the CDR3 is TGTGCCACCAGCGCACGACAGGTGGGTCAGCCCCAGCATTTT.

The chain carries TRBV7-2 and TRBJ2-3; 10 bases are shared with TRBD2. CDR3 length: 15 residues. V was pared by 2 bases and J by 2 bases, with 1 base of the junction left unmatched. Germline V gene lookup returns CDR1 SGHTA and CDR2 FQGNSA. The CDR3 DNA sequence: TGTGCCAGCAGCTTAACTAGCGGGGACACAGATACGCAGTATTTT. It specifies CASSLTSGDTDTQYF. The variable domain in full, completed from reference TRBV7-2 and TRBJ2-3, reads GAGVSQSPSNKVTEKGKDVELRCDPISGHTALYWYRQSLGQGLEFLIYFQGNSAPDKSGLPSDRFSAERTGGSVSTLTIQRTQQEDSAVYLCASSLTSGDTDTQYFGPGTRLTVL.

The chain combines TRBV19 with TRBJ1-2; possible D gene TRBD1, 5 bases. The CDR3 is 15 residues long. V was shortened by 6 bases and J by 4 bases, with 18 bases between the two germline ends. The germline V gene encodes CDR1 LNHDA and CDR2 SQIVND (reference sequence). The CDR3 DNA reads as TGTGCCAGTAGGAGCCTCGGGGGGTTCGTCTATGGCTACACCTTC. Amino acid sequence: CASRSLGGFVYGYTF.

This clone came up a few times. The V gene is TRBV4-1, the J gene TRBJ2-1; 8 bases line up with TRBD2. The CDR3 has 15 residues. Looked up from germline, CDR1 is MGHRA and CDR2 is YSYEKL. V shed 4 bases, J shed 6 bases, and the junction held 8 bases outside the gene matches. In DNA, the CDR3 is TGCGCCAGCAGCCCCGTTGGTAGCGGGGCCAATGAGCAGTTCTTC. It codes for CASSPVGSGANEQFF.

This clone was detected only a few times. The V call is TRBV28, the J call TRBJ2-7; no firm D call. CDR1 is MDHEN, CDR2 SYDVKM, per germline. The V end lost 7 bases, the J end lost 1 base, and 8 bases lay between the germline ends. The CDR3 spans 12 residues. In DNA form, the CDR3 reads TGTGCCAGCACCACTTCTTCCTACGAGCAGTACTTC. This sequence encodes CASTTSSYEQYF. The full variable domain, completed using reference TRBV28 and TRBJ2-7, is DVKVTQSSRYLVKRTGEKVFLECVQDMDHENMFWYRQDPGLGLRLIYFSYDVKMKEKGDIPEGYSVSREKKERFSLILESASTNQTSMYLCASTTSSYEQYFGPGTRLTVT.

The genes are TRBV6-1 and TRBJ2-4, with a possible D match to TRBD2 (6 bases). Between the trimmed V and J ends, which lost 7 bases and 5 bases, there was a span of 15 bases. In germline, CDR1 is MNHNS, CDR2 SASEGT. This CDR3 comprises 14 residues. The CDR3 DNA follows: TGTGCCAGCACCCGGGACTGGGGGGAAAACATTCAGTACTTC. Encoded protein: CASTRDWGENIQYF.